Included here is one T cell receptor (beta chain) sequence, with context. Its specificity is not known. This sample stems from a study of cytomegalovirus exposure and HLA in healthy donors. Study summary: From 190 million or so T cells, an earlier analysis saw approximately 110 million unique TCR beta sequences. General observations from the study: As confirmed in vitro, a few CMV-associated chains were specific for CMV antigens. Roughly uniform sequencing depth across donors was assumed, possibly incorrectly.

PCR used 60 Vbeta primers and 13 Jbeta primers. Data came from immunoSEQ multiplex PCR; TCRdb stores just in-frame clones and leaves some out. The data hold approximately 200,000 clones, with around three quarters observed a single time. In germline, CDR1 is MDHEN, CDR2 SYDVKM. The CDR3 is made up of 14 amino acids. V gave up 3 bases and J gave up 0 bases, with 8 bases separating them. The chain recombines TRBV28 with TRBJ1-1; D uncertain. The sequence was obtained from a woman aged 18-35 years in good health and CMV-seronegative. Sequenced sample: PBMCs. The CDR3 protein is CASSLLQLNTEAFF. CDR3 in DNA: TGTGCCAGCAGTTTGTTACAGCTGAACACTGAAGCTTTCTTT.